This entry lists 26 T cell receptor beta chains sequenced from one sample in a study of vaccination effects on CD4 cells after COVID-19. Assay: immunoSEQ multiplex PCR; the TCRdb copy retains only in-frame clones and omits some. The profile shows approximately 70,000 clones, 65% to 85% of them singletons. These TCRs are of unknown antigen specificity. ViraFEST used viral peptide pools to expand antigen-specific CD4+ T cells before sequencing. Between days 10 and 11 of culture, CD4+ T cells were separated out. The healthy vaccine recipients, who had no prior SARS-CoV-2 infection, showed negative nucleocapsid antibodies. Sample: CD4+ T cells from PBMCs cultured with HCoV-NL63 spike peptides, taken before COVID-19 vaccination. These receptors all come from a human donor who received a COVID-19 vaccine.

The CDR3 region is CASSEAGQLPYEQYV. CDR3 bases: TGTGCCAGCAGTGAGGCCGGACAGCTTCCCTACGAGCAGTACGTC. The J gene is TRBJ2-7, the V gene TRBV2, with D possibly matching TRBD1 (6 bases). Trimming pared 3 bases from V and 2 bases from J, leaving 14 bases between. CDR1 is SNHLY and CDR2 is FYNNEI in the germline V gene. The CDR3 is made up of 15 amino acids.

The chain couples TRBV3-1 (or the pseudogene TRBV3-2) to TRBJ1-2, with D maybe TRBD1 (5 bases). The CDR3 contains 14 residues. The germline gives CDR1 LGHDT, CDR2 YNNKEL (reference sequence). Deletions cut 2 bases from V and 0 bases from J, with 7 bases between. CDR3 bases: TGTGCCAGCAGCCAAACGACAGCTAACTATGGCTACACCTTC. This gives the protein CASSQTTANYGYTF.

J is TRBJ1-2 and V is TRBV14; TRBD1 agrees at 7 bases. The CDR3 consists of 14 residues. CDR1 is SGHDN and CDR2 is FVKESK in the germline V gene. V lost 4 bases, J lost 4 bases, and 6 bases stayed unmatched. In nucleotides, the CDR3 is TGTGCCAGCAGCCTTGGGACAGCGATCTATGGCTACACCTTC. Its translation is CASSLGTAIYGYTF. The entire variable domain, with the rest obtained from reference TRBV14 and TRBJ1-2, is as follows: EAGVTQFPSHSVIEKGQTVTLRCDPISGHDNLYWYRRVMGKEIKFLLHFVKESKQDESGMPNNRFLAERTGGTYSTLKVQPAELEDSGVYFCASSLGTAIYGYTFGSGTRLTVV.

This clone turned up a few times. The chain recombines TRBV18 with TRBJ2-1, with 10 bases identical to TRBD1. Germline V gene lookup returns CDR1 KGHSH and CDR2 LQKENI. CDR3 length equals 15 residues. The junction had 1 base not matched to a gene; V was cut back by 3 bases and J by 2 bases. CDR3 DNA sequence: TGTGCCAGCTCACCGACAGGGGGCGCCTACAATGAGCAGTTCTTC. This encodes CASSPTGGAYNEQFF. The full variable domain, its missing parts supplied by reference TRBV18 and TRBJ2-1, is NAGVMQNPRHLVRRRGQEARLRCSPMKGHSHVYWYRQLPEEGLKFMVYLQKENIIDESGMPKERFSAEFPKEGPSILRIQQVVRGDSAAYFCASSPTGGAYNEQFFGPGTRLTVL.

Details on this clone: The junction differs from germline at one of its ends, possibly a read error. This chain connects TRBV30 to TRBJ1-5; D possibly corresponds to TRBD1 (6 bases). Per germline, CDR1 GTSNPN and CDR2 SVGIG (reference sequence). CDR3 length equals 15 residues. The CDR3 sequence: CARSESTGNGQPQHF. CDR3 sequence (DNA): TGTGCCCGGAGTGAAAGCACAGGGAATGGTCAGCCCCAGCATTTT.

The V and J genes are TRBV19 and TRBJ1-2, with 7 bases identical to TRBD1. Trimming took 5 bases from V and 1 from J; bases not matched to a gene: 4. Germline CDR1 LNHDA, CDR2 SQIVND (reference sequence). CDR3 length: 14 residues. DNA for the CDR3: TGTGCCAGTAGTCCAAGGGACAGTAACTATGGCTACACCTTC. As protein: CASSPRDSNYGYTF.

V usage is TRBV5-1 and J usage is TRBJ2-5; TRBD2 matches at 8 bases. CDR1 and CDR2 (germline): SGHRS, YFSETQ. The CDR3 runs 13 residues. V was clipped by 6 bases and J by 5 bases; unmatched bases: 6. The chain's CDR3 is CASTSGGAETQYF. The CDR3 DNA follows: TGCGCCAGCACCAGCGGGGGCGCGGAGACCCAGTACTTC.

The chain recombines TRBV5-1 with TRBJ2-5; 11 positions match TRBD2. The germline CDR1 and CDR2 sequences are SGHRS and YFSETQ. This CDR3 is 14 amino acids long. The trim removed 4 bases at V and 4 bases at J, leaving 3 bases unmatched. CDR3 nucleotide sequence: TGCGCCAGCAGCGACACTAGCGGGGGAGAGACCCAGTACTTC. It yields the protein CASSDTSGGETQYF.

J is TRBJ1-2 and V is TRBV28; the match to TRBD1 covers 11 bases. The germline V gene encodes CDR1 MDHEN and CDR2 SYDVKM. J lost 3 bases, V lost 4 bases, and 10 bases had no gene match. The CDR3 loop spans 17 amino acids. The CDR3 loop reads CASSSLGSGQGDYGYTF. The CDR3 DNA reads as TGTGCCAGCAGTTCCCTAGGGTCGGGACAGGGGGACTATGGCTACACCTTC.

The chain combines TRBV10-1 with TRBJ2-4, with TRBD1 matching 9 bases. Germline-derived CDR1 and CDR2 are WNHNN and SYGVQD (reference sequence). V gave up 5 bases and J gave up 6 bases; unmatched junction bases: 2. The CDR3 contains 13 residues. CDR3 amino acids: CASSSTGGNIQYF. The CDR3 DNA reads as TGCGCCAGCAGTTCGACAGGGGGAAACATTCAGTACTTC.

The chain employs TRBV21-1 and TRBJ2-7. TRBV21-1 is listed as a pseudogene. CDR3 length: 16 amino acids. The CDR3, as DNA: TGTGCCAGCAGCAAAGCCTCCGGCAACAGACTTCCTCACCCCTCGGTC. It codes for CASSKASGNRLPHPSV.

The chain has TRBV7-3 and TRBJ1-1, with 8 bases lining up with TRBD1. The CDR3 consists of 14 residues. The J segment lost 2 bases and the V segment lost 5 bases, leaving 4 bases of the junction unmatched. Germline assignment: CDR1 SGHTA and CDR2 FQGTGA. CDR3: CASSTGTGNTEAFF. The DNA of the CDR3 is TGTGCCAGCAGCACGGGGACAGGAAACACTGAAGCTTTCTTT.

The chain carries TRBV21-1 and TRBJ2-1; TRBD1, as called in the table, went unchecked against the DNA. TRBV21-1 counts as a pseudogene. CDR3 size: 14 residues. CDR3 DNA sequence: TGTGCCAGCAGCTTAAAGACAGACTACAATGAGCAGTTCTTC. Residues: CASSLKTDYNEQFF.

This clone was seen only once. CDR3 region: CASSLSGRGPGDSPLHF. The CDR3, as DNA: TGTGCCAGCAGTTTATCAGGCCGGGGGCCGGGGGATTCACCCCTCCACTTT. The J gene is TRBJ1-6, the V gene TRBV27; D might be TRBD1 (6 bases). The CDR3 loop spans 17 amino acids. The germline V gene has CDR1 MNHEY and CDR2 SMNVEV (reference sequence). Trimming removed 0 bases at V and 8 bases at J, with 17 bases between.

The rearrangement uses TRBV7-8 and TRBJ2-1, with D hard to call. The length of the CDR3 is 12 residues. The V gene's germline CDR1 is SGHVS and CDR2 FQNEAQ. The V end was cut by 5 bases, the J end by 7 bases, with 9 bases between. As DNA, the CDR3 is TGTGCCAGCAGCCCCCAAGGGAATGAGCAGTTCTTC. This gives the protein CASSPQGNEQFF.

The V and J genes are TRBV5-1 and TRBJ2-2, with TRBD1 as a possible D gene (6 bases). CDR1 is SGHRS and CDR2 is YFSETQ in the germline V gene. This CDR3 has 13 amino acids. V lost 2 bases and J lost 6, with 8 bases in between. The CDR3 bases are TGCGCCAGCAGCTTACAGGGTCCCGGGGAGCTGTTTTTT. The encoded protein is CASSLQGPGELFF.

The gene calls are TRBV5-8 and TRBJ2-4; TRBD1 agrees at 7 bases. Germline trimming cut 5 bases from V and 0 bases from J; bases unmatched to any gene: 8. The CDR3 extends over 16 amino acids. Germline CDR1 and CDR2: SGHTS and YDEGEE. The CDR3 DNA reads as TGTGCCAGCAGTCCCGGGACAGTCCTAGCCAAAAACATTCAGTACTTC. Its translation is CASSPGTVLAKNIQYF.

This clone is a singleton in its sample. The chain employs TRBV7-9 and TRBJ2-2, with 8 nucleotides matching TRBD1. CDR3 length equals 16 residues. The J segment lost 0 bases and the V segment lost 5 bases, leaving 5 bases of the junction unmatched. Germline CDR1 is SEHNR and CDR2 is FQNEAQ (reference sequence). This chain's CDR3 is CASSPGQGANTGELFF. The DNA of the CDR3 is TGTGCCAGCAGCCCTGGACAGGGCGCGAACACCGGGGAGCTGTTTTTT. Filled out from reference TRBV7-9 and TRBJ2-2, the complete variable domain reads DTGVSQNPRHKITKRGQNVTFRCDPISEHNRLYWYRQTLGQGPEFLTYFQNEAQLEKSRLLSDRFSAERPKGSFSTLEIQRTEQGDSAMYLCASSPGQGANTGELFFGEGSRLTVL.

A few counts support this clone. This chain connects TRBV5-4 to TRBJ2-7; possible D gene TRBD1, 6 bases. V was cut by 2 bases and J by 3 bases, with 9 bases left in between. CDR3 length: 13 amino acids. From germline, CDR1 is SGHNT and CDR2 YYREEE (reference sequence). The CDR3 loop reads CASSFRDNYEQYV. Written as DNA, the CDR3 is TGTGCCAGCAGCTTCCGGGACAACTACGAGCAGTACGTC.

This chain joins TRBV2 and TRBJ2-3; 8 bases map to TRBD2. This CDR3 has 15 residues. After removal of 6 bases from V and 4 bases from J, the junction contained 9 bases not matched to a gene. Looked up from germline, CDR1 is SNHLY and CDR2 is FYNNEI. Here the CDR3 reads CASRGFSGEADTQYF. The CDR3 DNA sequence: TGTGCCAGCAGGGGGTTTAGCGGGGAAGCAGATACGCAGTATTTT.

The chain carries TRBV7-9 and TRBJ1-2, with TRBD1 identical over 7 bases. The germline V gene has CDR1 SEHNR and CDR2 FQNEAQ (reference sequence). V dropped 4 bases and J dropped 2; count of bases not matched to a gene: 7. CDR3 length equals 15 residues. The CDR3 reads CASSSGQQNNYGYTF. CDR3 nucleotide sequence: TGTGCCAGCAGCTCGGGACAGCAGAACAACTATGGCTACACCTTC.

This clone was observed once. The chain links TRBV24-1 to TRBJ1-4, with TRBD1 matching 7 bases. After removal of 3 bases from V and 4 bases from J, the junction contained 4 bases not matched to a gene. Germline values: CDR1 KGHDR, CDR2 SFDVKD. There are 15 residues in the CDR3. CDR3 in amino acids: CATSDTTGYNEKLFF. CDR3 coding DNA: TGTGCCACCAGTGATACGACAGGGTATAATGAAAAACTGTTTTTT.

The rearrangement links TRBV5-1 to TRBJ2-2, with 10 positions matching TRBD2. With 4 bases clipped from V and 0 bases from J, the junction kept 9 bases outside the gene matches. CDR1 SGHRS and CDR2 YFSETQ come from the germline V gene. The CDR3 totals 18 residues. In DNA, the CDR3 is TGCGCCAGCAGCCTAAGGGGTAGCGGGGGGTCGAACACCGGGGAGCTGTTTTTT. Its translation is CASSLRGSGGSNTGELFF.

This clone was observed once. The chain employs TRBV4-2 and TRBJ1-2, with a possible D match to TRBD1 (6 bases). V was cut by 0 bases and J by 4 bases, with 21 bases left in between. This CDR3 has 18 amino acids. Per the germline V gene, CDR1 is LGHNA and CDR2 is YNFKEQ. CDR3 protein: CASSQDSSPGEWGYGYTF. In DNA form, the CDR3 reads TGTGCCAGCAGCCAAGACAGTTCCCCAGGGGAGTGGGGCTATGGCTACACCTTC.

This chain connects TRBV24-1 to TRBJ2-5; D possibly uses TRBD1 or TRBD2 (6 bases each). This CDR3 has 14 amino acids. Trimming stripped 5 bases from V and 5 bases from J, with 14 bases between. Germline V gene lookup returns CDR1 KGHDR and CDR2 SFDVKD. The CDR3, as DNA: TGTGCCACCAGTGTTCCGGGGGCAGCGGAGACCCAGTACTTC. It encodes CATSVPGAAETQYF.

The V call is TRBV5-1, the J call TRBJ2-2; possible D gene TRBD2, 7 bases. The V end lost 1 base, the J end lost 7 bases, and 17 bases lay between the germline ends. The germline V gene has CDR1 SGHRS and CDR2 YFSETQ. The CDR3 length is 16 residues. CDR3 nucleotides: TGCGCCAGCAGCTTGTCGCGGGGGCGGTCTTACGGGGAGCTGTTTTTT. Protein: CASSLSRGRSYGELFF.